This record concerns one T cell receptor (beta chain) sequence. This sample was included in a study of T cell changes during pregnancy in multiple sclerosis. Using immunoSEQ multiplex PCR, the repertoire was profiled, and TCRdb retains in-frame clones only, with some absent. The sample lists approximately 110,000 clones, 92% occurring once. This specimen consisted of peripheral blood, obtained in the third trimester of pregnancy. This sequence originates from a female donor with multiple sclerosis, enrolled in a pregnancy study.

CDR3 amino acids: CASSGGGEKLFF. CDR3 nucleotides: TGTGCCAGCAGTGGGGGGGGTGAAAAACTGTTTTTT. This chain joins TRBV6-1 and TRBJ1-4, with D possibly matching TRBD1 (5 bases). CDR3 length equals 12 residues. V was clipped by 4 bases and J by 7 bases, with 7 bases between them. Germline CDR1 reads MNHNS; CDR2 reads SASEGT.